A single sample is the source of the 19 T cell receptor beta chains below, sequenced in a study of radiation and T cells in renal cell carcinoma. Assay used: immunoSEQ multiplex PCR; TCRdb lists only in-frame clones, some missing. The sample consists of over 15,000 clones, about 50% of them appearing once. Described treatment: 15 Gy SBRT to primary tumor, nephrectomy 4 weeks later. The starting material was tumor tissue, obtained from a patient whose treatment included radiotherapy and nephrectomy. These receptors originate from a man in his fifties with renal cell carcinoma.

The chain has TRBV7-2 and TRBJ2-1, with D perhaps matching TRBD2 (6 bases). Germline V lookup: CDR1 SGHTA, CDR2 FQGNSA. CDR3 length equals 15 residues. With 5 bases removed from V and 4 bases from J, the gap between germline ends came to 15 bases. The CDR3: CASSAGLPLYNEQFF. CDR3 DNA sequence: TGTGCCAGCAGCGCGGGACTCCCGCTTTACAATGAGCAGTTCTTC.

The chain joins TRBV6-5 to TRBJ1-1; 8 bases align to TRBD1. Looked up from germline, CDR1 is MNHEY and CDR2 is SVGAGI. Germline trimming cut 0 bases from V and 4 bases from J; bases unmatched to any gene: 4. The CDR3 totals 15 residues. This CDR3 is CASSYSGQGSTEAFF. The CDR3 nucleotides are TGTGCCAGCAGTTACTCAGGACAGGGTAGCACTGAAGCTTTCTTT.

This clone has a handful of counts. The V and J genes are TRBV6-5 and TRBJ1-1; D not certain. Germline V gene sequence: CDR1 MNHEY, CDR2 SVGAGI. The CDR3 is 13 amino acids. Trimming took off 2 bases at V and 4 bases at J, with 8 bases between the two ends. Here the CDR3 DNA reads TGTGCCAGCAGTTACAGGTCCGGCACTGAAGCTTTCTTT. It is translated as CASSYRSGTEAFF.

CDR3 region: CSGAGGDSYEQYF. In nucleotides, the CDR3 is TGCAGCGGGGCGGGCGGGGACTCCTACGAGCAGTACTTC. V is TRBV29-1 and J is TRBJ2-7, with D possibly being TRBD2 (6 bases). The CDR3 consists of 13 residues. Germline CDR1 is SQVTM and CDR2 is ANQGSEA. V lost 7 bases to trimming and J lost 0 bases, with 13 bases between them.

The chain combines TRBV4-2 with TRBJ2-5; D is perhaps TRBD2 (6 bases). V gave up 3 bases and J gave up 4 bases, with 12 bases separating them. CDR3 length: 14 residues. The germline CDR1 and CDR2 sequences are LGHNA and YNFKEQ. DNA of the CDR3: TGTGCCAGCAGCCAGGAGCGGGTGGGAGAGACCCAGTACTTC. This sequence encodes CASSQERVGETQYF.

This chain joins TRBV2 and TRBJ2-5; D tentatively fits TRBD1 or TRBD2 (6 bases each). The CDR3 runs 16 residues. In germline, CDR1 is SNHLY, CDR2 FYNNEI. V dropped 2 bases and J dropped 5 bases, with 18 bases sitting between them. The CDR3 protein is CASSENSLGGHETQYF. CDR3 DNA: TGTGCCAGCAGTGAAAATAGTTTAGGGGGGCACGAGACCCAGTACTTC.

This rearrangement joins TRBV9 to TRBJ2-2, with 11 positions matching TRBD2. Germline V gives CDR1 SGDLS, CDR2 YYNGEE. The CDR3 is 16 amino acids. J lost 1 base, V lost 4 bases, and 3 bases had no gene match. The CDR3 loop reads CASSWGTSGNTGELFF. Written as DNA, the CDR3 is TGTGCCAGCAGCTGGGGGACTAGCGGGAACACCGGGGAGCTGTTTTTT.

The CDR3 DNA reads TGCAGCGTTGAAGATCTCGGGACAGGAGGATTAGAGCAGTACTTC. Amino acid sequence: CSVEDLGTGGLEQYF. This chain uses TRBV29-1 with TRBJ2-7; 8 bases align to TRBD1. Germline V gene sequence: CDR1 SQVTM, CDR2 ANQGSEA. The CDR3 extends over 15 amino acids. V lost 0 bases and J lost 7; bases outside the gene matches: 11.

The rearrangement links TRBV5-1 to TRBJ2-7, with 10 bases matching TRBD2. This CDR3 contains 17 residues. V was pared by 4 bases and J by 4 bases, with 14 bases of the junction left unmatched. Germline CDR1 SGHRS, CDR2 YFSETQ. This CDR3 reads CASSTLAGEGLGYEQYF. In nucleotides, the CDR3 is TGCGCCAGCAGCACCCTAGCGGGAGAAGGGTTGGGTTACGAGCAGTACTTC.

This clone was observed once. V gene TRBV2 combines with J gene TRBJ1-2; the D gene is possibly TRBD1 (5 bases). This CDR3 has 16 amino acids. The germline V gene has CDR1 SNHLY and CDR2 FYNNEI. Trimming cost V 6 bases and J 9 bases, with 26 bases left between them. The CDR3 region has the DNA TGTGCCAGCAGCCAAACAGTGGCCGCCCCCTCAGGGAGCTACACCTTC. Its translation: CASSQTVAAPSGSYTF.

The rearrangement joins TRBV27 to TRBJ2-1; D is undetermined. This CDR3 has 10 residues. Germline loops: CDR1 MNHEY, CDR2 SMNVEV (reference sequence). V lost 4 bases, J lost 8 bases, and 3 bases lay in between. The CDR3 here is CASSWHEQFF. CDR3 sequence (DNA): TGTGCCAGCAGTTGGCATGAGCAGTTCTTC.

This sequence joins TRBV6-5 and TRBJ1-2, with TRBD1 matching over 10 bases. The CDR3 has 15 amino acids. The V and J ends lost 7 bases and 4 bases, in that order; junction bases with no gene match: 9. The germline V gene encodes CDR1 MNHEY and CDR2 SVGAGI. The CDR3 spells CASTNTGTGAYGYTF. CDR3 coding DNA: TGTGCCAGCACTAATACCGGGACAGGGGCCTATGGCTACACCTTC.

The sample holds many counts of this clone. The chain has TRBV23-1 and TRBJ1-1; the D gene is possibly TRBD1 (5 bases). TRBV23-1 is given ORF status, its function remaining uncertain. Trimming left V 0 bases short and J 1 base short, with 6 bases between. This CDR3 is 14 amino acids long. The CDR3 DNA follows: TGCGCCAGCAGTCAATCGAGGGGGAACACTGAAGCTTTCTTT. Translating gives CASSQSRGNTEAFF.

As to this clone: The sample has other DNA sequences that encode this CDR3 too. This rearrangement joins TRBV5-1 to TRBJ2-7; 8 nucleotides line up with TRBD2. Germline lookup yields CDR1 SGHRS and CDR2 YFSETQ. The CDR3 sequence is 15 residues long. Trimming at V came to 0 bases and at J to 2 bases, leaving 4 bases not matched to a gene. The CDR3 sequence is CASSLGAGETYEQYF. CDR3 DNA sequence: TGCGCCAGCAGCTTGGGAGCGGGGGAAACCTACGAGCAGTACTTC.

This clone has more than one count but fewer than ten. The chain joins TRBV5-6 to TRBJ2-7; D could derive from TRBD1 or TRBD2 (5 bases each). The V and J ends lost 5 bases and 6 bases respectively, with 21 bases between them. There are 15 residues in the CDR3. Germline CDR1 reads SGHDT; CDR2 reads YYEEEE. The CDR3 is CASRPGPRELIEQYF. The CDR3 DNA sequence: TGTGCCAGCAGGCCGGGACCCCGTGAGTTGATCGAGCAGTACTTC.

This chain links TRBV4-1 with TRBJ2-7; no reliable D call. The germline CDR1 and CDR2 sequences are MGHRA and YSYEKL. The CDR3 consists of 14 residues. The V gene lost 2 bases and the J gene lost 6 bases, with 14 bases spanning the gap. This CDR3 reads CASSQTLQVSEQYF. In DNA, the CDR3 is TGCGCCAGCAGCCAAACACTGCAGGTGAGCGAGCAGTACTTC.

This clone was counted many times. This chain links TRBV18 with TRBJ2-7; 10 nucleotides align to TRBD1. Germline CDR1 reads KGHSH; CDR2 reads LQKENI. CDR3 size: 15 residues. V dropped 3 bases and J dropped 5; count of bases not matched to a gene: 7. CDR3 region: CASSPLGQGRDEQYF. CDR3 nucleotide sequence: TGTGCCAGCTCACCTTTGGGACAGGGGAGGGACGAGCAGTACTTC.

By share, this clone counts as medium-sized (0.01 to 0.1%). The chain is built from TRBV30 and TRBJ2-3, with 8 bases that match TRBD2. CDR1 and CDR2 (germline): GTSNPN, SVGIG (reference sequence). Losses at the gene ends were 4 bases for V and 4 bases for J; bases not matched to a gene: 7. This CDR3 contains 14 residues. The CDR3 DNA is TGTGCCTGGAACATGGCGGGGGGATCAGATACGCAGTATTTT. It specifies CAWNMAGGSDTQYF.

The rearrangement links TRBV27 to TRBJ1-2, with unresolved D. Looked up from germline, CDR1 is MNHEY and CDR2 is SMNVEV (reference sequence). V was shortened by 6 bases and J by 2 bases, with 10 bases between the two germline ends. The CDR3 is 13 residues long. The CDR3 nucleotides are TGTGCCAGCAGCCTCGAGGGAAACTATGGCTACACCTTC. The encoded protein is CASSLEGNYGYTF.